Below are 14 T cell receptor beta chains sequenced from a single sample in a study of identical twins. TCRdb reanalysed the 5' RACE reads using MiXCR and keeps one entry per CDR3 protein. Among 310,000 or so distinct CDR3 sequences listed, about 8.3% were seen once. The sample was also reused in another study, on yellow fever vaccine responses in identical twins.

Sequences were obtained from memory (CD45RO+) T cells sorted from blood. These receptors originate from a woman aged 18-29 years in good health.

The chain has TRBV10-3 and TRBJ2-2; 8 bases are shared with TRBD1. V lost 3 bases to trimming and J lost 7 bases; unmatched junction nucleotides: 10. This CDR3 is 16 amino acids long. The V gene's germline CDR1 is ENHRY and CDR2 SYGVKD. CDR3 protein: CAISDRGQGGGGELFF. CDR3 DNA: TGTGCCATCAGTGATCGAGGACAGGGAGGTGGCGGGGAGCTGTTTTTT.

This clonotype turned up a few times. This chain uses TRBV7-9 with TRBJ2-7; 11 bases agree with TRBD2. The CDR3 is 15 amino acids. After removal of 5 bases from V and 3 bases from J, the junction contained 6 bases not matched to a gene. The germline gives CDR1 SEHNR, CDR2 FQNEAQ (reference sequence). DNA for the CDR3: TGTGCCAGCAGCCTGACTAGCGGGGCCTACTACGAGCAGTACTTC. This gives the protein CASSLTSGAYYEQYF.

This clonotype was found a few times. The chain joins TRBV5-1 to TRBJ2-5; 16 positions agree with TRBD2. V was clipped by 4 bases and J by 4 bases; unmatched bases: 4. CDR1 and CDR2 (germline): SGHRS, YFSETQ. This CDR3 is built from 16 residues. The CDR3 DNA sequence: TGCGCCAGCAGCGTGGGACTAGCGGGAGGGAGAGAGACCCAGTACTTC. It is translated as CASSVGLAGGRETQYF.

This clonotype was detected a few times. This rearrangement joins TRBV14 to TRBJ2-5, with D possibly matching TRBD1 (6 bases). V was pared by 4 bases and J by 0 bases, with 15 bases between. This CDR3 is 16 amino acids long. CDR1 SGHDN and CDR2 FVKESK come from the germline V gene. The CDR3, as DNA: TGTGCCAGCAGCCCCGTGGGGGCCCTGTACCAAGAGACCCAGTACTTC. It yields the protein CASSPVGALYQETQYF.

This clonotype was counted a few times. CDR3 sequence: CASRGGNTDTQYF. In nucleotides, the CDR3 is TGTGCCAGCAGAGGTGGGAACACAGATACGCAGTATTTT. The chain is built from TRBV27 and TRBJ2-3; D ambiguous. V dropped 6 bases and J dropped 2 bases, with 9 bases sitting between them. The CDR3 contains 13 residues. CDR1 is MNHEY, CDR2 SMNVEV, per germline (reference sequence).

There are a few counts of this clonotype. This chain links TRBV18 with TRBJ2-2, with D perhaps matching TRBD2 (5 bases). The germline V gene has CDR1 KGHSH and CDR2 LQKENI. The CDR3 is made up of 18 amino acids. V was clipped by 0 bases and J by 3 bases, with 17 bases between them. The CDR3 coding sequence is TGTGCCAGCTCACCACCGGTTTTGTGGGAAGCGGACACCGGGGAGCTGTTTTTT. Protein: CASSPPVLWEADTGELFF. The full variable domain, with the rest looked up from reference TRBV18 and TRBJ2-2, is NAGVMQNPRHLVRRRGQEARLRCSPMKGHSHVYWYRQLPEEGLKFMVYLQKENIIDESGMPKERFSAEFPKEGPSILRIQQVVRGDSAAYFCASSPPVLWEADTGELFFGEGSRLTVL.

This clonotype was seen a few times. V is TRBV20-1 and J is TRBJ2-2, with 8 bases that match TRBD2. The germline V gene has CDR1 DFQATT and CDR2 SNEGSKA (reference sequence). Germline trimming cut 0 bases from V and 2 bases from J; bases unmatched to any gene: 5. This CDR3 contains 16 residues. CDR3 coding DNA: TGCAGTGCTAGAGACCTTACTAGCGGCAACACCGGGGAGCTGTTTTTT. As protein: CSARDLTSGNTGELFF.

The chain uses TRBV28 and TRBJ1-1, with D unresolved. From germline, CDR1 is MDHEN and CDR2 SYDVKM. The V end was cut by 6 bases, the J end by 11 bases, with 10 bases between. The CDR3 totals 10 residues. This CDR3 reads CASRQVRAFF. The CDR3 DNA follows: TGTGCCAGCAGACAAGTGCGGGCTTTCTTT.

This clonotype occurred many times. The chain is built from TRBV19 and TRBJ2-1; TRBD2 aligns across 10 bases. V shed 2 bases and J 7 bases; nucleotides not matched to a gene: 11. CDR3 length: 17 residues. From germline, CDR1 is LNHDA and CDR2 SQIVND (reference sequence). The CDR3 sequence is CASSILRAGGPGNEQFF. CDR3 in DNA: TGTGCCAGTAGTATATTGAGAGCGGGAGGGCCGGGGAATGAGCAGTTCTTC.

There are many counts of this clonotype. The chain is built from TRBV4-1 and TRBJ1-6; a weak D match, TRBD1 (5 bases). Trimming left V 4 bases short and J 7 bases short, with 11 bases between. Germline-derived CDR1 and CDR2 are MGHRA and YSYEKL. The CDR3 sequence is 14 residues long. The CDR3 spells CASSRDGLNSPLHF. CDR3 in DNA: TGCGCCAGCAGCCGGGACGGACTAAATTCACCCCTCCACTTT.

In its sample, this clonotype was seen a few times. The J gene is TRBJ2-2, the V gene TRBV11-2, with D possibly being TRBD1 or TRBD2 (5 bases each). Per the germline V gene, CDR1 is SGHAT and CDR2 is FQNNGV. Trimming removed 1 base from V and 8 bases from J, with 11 bases in between. The CDR3 contains 14 residues. CDR3 residues: CASSLGRGTGELFF. CDR3 in DNA: TGTGCCAGCAGCTTAGGACGAGGGACGGGGGAGCTGTTTTTT.

This clonotype was seen ten or more times. The chain is built from TRBV12-3 or TRBV12-4 and TRBJ2-3; 9 bases map to TRBD2. The CDR3 sequence is 17 residues long. V lost 1 base to trimming and J lost 3 bases; unmatched junction nucleotides: 8. In DNA form, the CDR3 reads TGTGCCAGCAGTTTAGGGCTAACTAGCGGGTCTACAGATACGCAGTATTTT. Protein: CASSLGLTSGSTDTQYF.

At least ten counts were recorded for this clonotype. This chain connects TRBV7-2 to TRBJ1-3, with D unresolved. The germline V gene has CDR1 SGHTA and CDR2 FQGNSA. Trimming stripped 8 bases from V and 4 bases from J, with 9 bases between. The length of the CDR3 is 12 residues. The CDR3 loop is CASASDGNTIYF. Written as DNA, the CDR3 is TGTGCCAGCGCTTCTGACGGAAACACCATATATTTT.

This clonotype was observed a few times. The junction departs from the called germline gene at one end, perhaps through a read error. The chain is built from TRBV6-5 and TRBJ2-5, with D possibly being TRBD1 or TRBD2 (5 bases each). The CDR3 has 13 amino acids. Per germline, CDR1 MNHEY and CDR2 SVGAGI. The CDR3 sequence: CASSYSPGRPGNF. CDR3 coding DNA: TGTGCCAGCAGTTACTCTCCGGGAAGGCCAGGGAACTTC.